This TCR beta chain came from a study of T cell repertoires in aging, cancer and after chemotherapy (dated by TCRdb to 2018 to 2020). In terms of the full investigation: Donors were distributed across six age groups ranging from 30 or younger to 70 or older, with at least three individuals included per group. In the solid tumor group, the paired samples taken before and after chemotherapy came from brain tumor (glioblastoma) patients given temozolomide-based therapy. The complete dataset included about 8.8 million TCR reads. To examine immunoaging and T cell reconstitution after chemotherapy, the study profiled TCR beta repertoires in peripheral blood from healthy donors and cancer patients. Alongside 95 to 100 healthy donors serving as a reference group, the cohort included roughly 220 cancer patients, of whom about 93 had hematological cancers and 124 had solid cancers.

Broader findings and caveats from the paper: According to the authors, the repertoire data do not allow conclusions to be drawn about immunological memory after chemotherapy. Untreated patients with hematological or solid cancers showed significantly lower blood TCR diversity and higher clonality than age-matched healthy donors. Declining TCR diversity with age in healthy donors was mainly explained by loss of richness; in cancer patients, loss of evenness also contributed. In both cancer cohorts, median generation probability rose over the chemotherapy interval, which suggests that the repertoire was reconstituted through rebound thymic output.

TCR beta rearrangements were amplified from genomic DNA isolated from peripheral blood, not from sorted cells or RNA. Comment on this clonotype: Its antigen remains unidentified. Qualities for individual bases were not recorded, and no much larger clone is one base off.

Using a mixed TRB-A/B primer pool, multiplex touch-down PCR amplified rearranged TRB sequences covering the V, D and J segments. Illumina adapters and sample indices were attached to the amplicons through two consecutive PCR reactions run with Phusion HS II polymerase. Amplicons were gel-purified with the NucleoSpin Gel and PCR Clean-up kit, then checked with Qubit and an Agilent 2100 Bioanalyzer. Sequencing of the libraries was done on an Illumina MiSeq with paired-end, single-indexed 600-cycle runs. The original pipeline was this. MiXCR versions 2.12 and 3.0.5 were used to process TRB sequences. Each unique CDR3 nucleotide sequence was treated as one clone, and only productive sequences with two or more reads were kept. The repertoire metrics were Shannon diversity, evenness, clonality (calculated as one minus evenness), and diversity profiles parameterized by alpha from 0 to 5. The IGoR algorithm was used to calculate generation probabilities of clones in the paired pre- and post-chemotherapy samples. In-frame beta chains were kept once TCRdb had trimmed the public reads at Q25 with fastp and called clones with MiXCR. Rows are unified per CDR3 protein, each entry keeping the most common DNA and genes. The authors' filters were not applied to this entry. A total of 1,900 or so distinct CDR3 sequences appear in this sample, 20% of them only once. Roughly a fifth of the sample comes from the top ten.

Relative to germline, V is missing 7 bases and J is missing 1 base, with 16 bases of the junction outside any gene match. From cysteine to phenylalanine, the CDR3 is 17 amino acids long. Only the CDR3 region is kept as DNA, spanning 51 bases read in frame from base 1. From the germline V gene (reference sequence), CDR1 is LNHDA and CDR2 is SQIVND. The sample comprised blood. This clonotype was obtained from a human donor with a solid tumor. The chain was built from TRBV19 and TRBJ2-7, with TRBD1 matching 7 junction bases. The CDR3 is CASTAPTGMGVSYEQYF. DNA sequence: TGTGCCAGTACGGCGCCGACAGGGATGGGGGTTTCCTACGAGCAGTACTTC.